These T cell receptor beta chains were read from a single sample in a study of T-cell memory formation after mild COVID-19. TCRdb passed the 5' RACE reads through MiXCR, listing each CDR3 protein once. The sample records some 130,000 distinct CDR3 sequences, 15% to 20% being singletons. Specimen: PBMCs or a T cell subset sorted from them (not recorded which). These receptors were collected from an adult woman who had mild COVID-19 (a few samples of this study predate the infection). Cell type and time point are not known. Both conserved end residues are part of each CDR3. The order of the fields is CDR3 length, D gene, V gene, clone size, J gene, CDR3 protein, CDR3 DNA. D genes are given only for firm matches. Only some rows state a clone size, as once, few, many or a class for expanded clones.

15	.	TRBV7-9	many	TRBJ2-7	CASRPVGGHGYEQYF	TGTGCCAGCAGGCCAGTAGGGGGACACGGCTACGAGCAGTACTTC
16	.	TRBV24-1	few	TRBJ2-1	CATSDGFRKRTNEQFF	TGTGCCACCAGTGATGGCTTCCGGAAAAGGACGAATGAGCAGTTCTTC
15	TRBD2	TRBV12-3/TRBV12-4	.	TRBJ2-1	CASSTPLAGGGEQFF	TGTGCCAGCAGCACCCCGCTAGCGGGGGGGGGTGAGCAGTTCTTC
15	.	TRBV27	.	TRBJ2-7	CASSSSRQGKGEQYF	TGTGCCAGCAGTTCTTCAAGGCAGGGTAAAGGAGAGCAGTACTTC
13	.	TRBV18	few	TRBJ1-1	CASSEDSHTEAFF	TGTGCCAGCTCAGAGGACAGCCACACTGAAGCTTTCTTT
15	.	TRBV7-6	few	TRBJ2-7	CASSPVLNVDYEQYF	TGTGCCAGCAGCCCGGTCCTTAACGTCGACTACGAGCAGTACTTC
12	.	TRBV12-3/TRBV12-4	few	TRBJ2-1	CASSFEIVLKFF	TGTGCCAGCAGTTTTGAAATAGTATTGAAGTTCTTC
15	TRBD1	TRBV2	few	TRBJ1-5	CASSETGLRNQPQHF	TGTGCCAGCAGCGAGACAGGGCTACGCAATCAGCCCCAGCATTTT
15	.	TRBV4-1	.	TRBJ2-7	CASSPPPMGSYEQYF	TGCGCCAGCAGCCCCCCACCGATGGGCTCTTACGAGCAGTACTTC
13	.	TRBV5-1	few	TRBJ2-1	CASSFDWNNEQFF	TGCGCCAGCAGCTTCGACTGGAACAATGAGCAGTTCTTC
15	TRBD2	TRBV12-3/TRBV12-4	many	TRBJ2-3	CASSPGLAGADTQYF	TGTGCCAGCAGTCCGGGACTAGCGGGAGCAGATACGCAGTATTTT
14	.	TRBV11-2	.	TRBJ2-7	CASSSSFIAYEQYF	TGTGCCAGCAGCTCTTCATTTATAGCCTACGAGCAGTACTTC
15	.	TRBV11-2	few	TRBJ1-2	CASSLEPASNYGYTF	TGTGCCAGCAGCTTAGAACCGGCCTCTAACTATGGCTACACCTTC
18	TRBD2	TRBV24-1	many	TRBJ2-1	CATSPTTGGPLSYNEQFF	TGTGCCACCAGTCCGACTACGGGAGGACCCCTCTCCTACAATGAGCAGTTCTTC
15	TRBD2	TRBV30	few	TRBJ2-3	CAWSLLAGRTDTQYF	TGTGCCTGGAGTCTTCTAGCGGGACGCACAGATACGCAGTATTTT
14	.	TRBV6-6	few	TRBJ1-3	CASNIMPDVFSIYF	TGTGCCAGCAACATAATGCCGGACGTCTTCTCCATATATTTT
15	TRBD2	TRBV7-3	few	TRBJ2-3	CASSLAGGITDTQYF	TGTGCCAGCAGCCTAGCGGGAGGGATCACAGATACGCAGTATTTT
15	.	TRBV24-1	.	TRBJ2-5	CATSDFRGTQETQYF	TGTGCCACCAGTGATTTCCGGGGGACTCAAGAGACCCAGTACTTC
15	.	TRBV6-6	.	TRBJ2-7	CASSPGGGGTYEQYF	TGTGCCAGCAGTCCTGGTGGGGGTGGGACCTACGAGCAGTACTTC
17	TRBD1	TRBV5-1	few	TRBJ2-5	CASSFRPRQGGQETQYF	TGCGCCAGCAGCTTTCGGCCTCGACAGGGTGGACAAGAGACCCAGTACTTC
12	.	TRBV7-2	many	TRBJ2-3	CASSLATDTQYF	TGTGCCAGCAGTCTCGCCACAGATACGCAGTATTTT
19	TRBD1	TRBV3-1	few	TRBJ2-3	CASSRRVGGQGSGTDTQYF	TGTGCCAGCAGCCGCCGAGTCGGGGGACAGGGGAGCGGCACAGATACGCAGTATTTT
14	.	TRBV4-2	.	TRBJ2-7	CASSQRAGAYEQYF	TGTGCCAGCAGCCAAAGGGCAGGAGCCTACGAGCAGTACTTC
13	.	TRBV20-1	.	TRBJ2-1	CSARGQNYNEQFF	TGCAGTGCTAGAGGGCAAAATTACAATGAGCAGTTCTTC
16	.	TRBV11-3	.	TRBJ2-6	CASSLWEASGANVLTF	TGTGCCAGCAGCTTATGGGAGGCCTCTGGGGCCAACGTCCTGACTTTC
14	.	TRBV5-5	many	TRBJ2-3	CASSPTSTVDTQYF	TGTGCCAGCAGCCCTACATCCACCGTTGATACGCAGTATTTT
12	TRBD2	TRBV9	many	TRBJ2-1	CASSSHRGGQFF	TGTGCCAGCAGCTCACACCGGGGGGGTCAGTTCTTC
13	.	TRBV20-1	many	TRBJ1-5	CSASPYSNQPQHF	TGCAGTGCTAGTCCCTATAGCAATCAGCCCCAGCATTTT
13	.	TRBV15	few	TRBJ2-7	CATRRGFSYEQYF	TGTGCCACCCGCCGGGGATTCTCCTACGAGCAGTACTTC
15	TRBD1	TRBV5-1	many	TRBJ2-5	CASRTRMTGEETQYF	TGCGCCAGCAGGACGCGCATGACAGGGGAAGAGACCCAGTACTTC
15	TRBD2	TRBV5-1	few	TRBJ2-2	CASSSREAGTGELFF	TGCGCCAGCAGCTCCCGGGAGGCGGGTACCGGGGAGCTGTTTTTT
17	.	TRBV5-1	many	TRBJ2-5	CASSLEASGLRQETQYF	TGCGCCAGCAGCTTGGAGGCGTCGGGACTTCGTCAAGAGACCCAGTACTTC
15	.	TRBV23-1	few	TRBJ2-1	CASSQSRRVRDEQFF	TGCGCCAGCAGTCAATCGAGGAGGGTAAGGGATGAGCAGTTCTTC
15	TRBD2	TRBV9	few	TRBJ2-5	CASRRGREAGETQYF	TGTGCCAGCAGACGAGGGCGGGAGGCAGGGGAGACCCAGTACTTC